The clone carrying this T cell receptor (beta chain) has a handful of counts. CDR3 size: 16 residues. With V trimmed by 3 bases and J by 2 bases, 4 bases remained unmatched. Germline V gene data show CDR1 as KGHSH and CDR2 as LQKENI. The source of the sample is a study of Graves' ophthalmopathy and Graves' hyperthyroidism. Scientists amplified the TCR beta CDR3 regions from RNA transcripts. An initial RT-PCR round employing HTBI primers preceded a second-round multiplex PCR. TCRdb re-analysed the multiplex PCR reads in MiXCR, keeping a single row per CDR3 protein. The table lists 400,000 or so distinct CDR3 sequences, about 18% of them singletons.

This clonotype was obtained from an adult woman with stable Graves' hyperthyroidism. Specimen: peripheral blood. The chain carries TRBV18 and TRBJ2-5; 12 bases are a match to TRBD2. CDR3 amino acids: CASSPRTSGNQETQYF. The CDR3 DNA reads as TGTGCCAGCTCACCGAGGACTAGCGGGAATCAAGAGACCCAGTACTTC.